The T cell receptor (beta chain) under discussion was sequenced for a study of T cell responses to AZD1222 COVID-19 vaccine. Study information: Second-dose timings of about 4 or about 12 weeks were pooled. Overall study results and limits: There were vaccine-associated CD4 TCRs across spike, dominant at 160-218 and 743-854. Among AZD1222 vaccinees, only 5 to 7 were seropositive at baseline.

Trimming stripped 2 bases from V and 1 base from J, with 11 bases between. This CDR3 comprises 16 residues. Germline loops: CDR1 LNHDA, CDR2 SQIVND (reference sequence). Only in-frame clones appear in the TCRdb table, and some are missing; sequencing was by immunoSEQ multiplex PCR. Among 100,000 to 150,000 clones listed, roughly 91% were seen once. With respect to this clone: Its target is not known.

The sequence was obtained from an adult in good health. The chain joins TRBV19 to TRBJ1-4; no reliable D call. The specimen was peripheral blood, collected on day 0 of AZD1222 vaccination. CDR3 in DNA: TGTGCCAGTAGTATACAGTCGCGGTTAACTAATGAAAAACTGTTTTTT. Translating it yields CASSIQSRLTNEKLFF.